The 18 T cell receptor beta chains reported below all come from one sample, sequenced in a study of T cell clusters in autoimmune cytopenias. Some 38,000 genome equivalents of blood DNA were amplified for TRB. Multiplex touch-down PCR amplified TRB using TRB-A and TRB-B pools in one tube. TCRdb derives one entry per CDR3 protein from the multiplex PCR reads, leaving out DNA. In total, the table holds about 3,900 distinct CDR3 sequences. Sequencing input: peripheral blood. These receptors originate from a human donor with an autoimmune cytopenia or autoimmune hepatitis (not recorded which).

The gene calls are TRBV6-5 and TRBJ2-7; no DNA is available, so the TRBD2 call from TCRdb remains unchecked. The CDR3 contains 15 residues. Looked up from germline, CDR1 is MNHEY and CDR2 is SVGAGI. CDR3 sequence: CASSYSGGRATEQYF.

The chain links TRBV7-6 to TRBJ2-1; the TRBD1 assignment by TCRdb is unverifiable without DNA. This CDR3 contains 14 residues. Germline V gene lookup returns CDR1 SGHVS and CDR2 FNYEAQ. This chain's CDR3 is CASSLAEGAREQFF.

The chain employs TRBV19 and TRBJ2-2; TCRdb proposes TRBD1, but this gene call is untestable without DNA. The germline V gene has CDR1 LNHDA and CDR2 SQIVND (reference sequence). CDR3 length: 15 residues. The CDR3 loop reads CASGTGGTGTGELFF.

The CDR3 sequence: CASSLVSGGNEQFF. The chain links TRBV7-3 to TRBJ2-1; with no DNA, the TCRdb D assignment of TRBD1 cannot be verified. The CDR3 is 14 amino acids. The germline V gene encodes CDR1 SGHTA and CDR2 FQGTGA. Complete variable domain (other parts from reference TRBV7-3 and TRBJ2-1): GAGVSQTPSNKVTEKGKYVELRCDPISGHTALYWYRQSLGQGPEFLIYFQGTGAADDSGLPNDRFFAVRPEGSVSTLKIQRTERGDSAVYLCASSLVSGGNEQFFGPGTRLTVL.

The V and J genes are TRBV19 and TRBJ1-5; TCRdb lists TRBD1, though no DNA is available to test this call. The CDR3 consists of 14 residues. CDR1 LNHDA and CDR2 SQIVND come from the germline V gene (reference sequence). CDR3 protein: CASSSNRANQPQHF.

V is TRBV29-1 and J is TRBJ1-1; with no DNA, the TCRdb D assignment of TRBD1 cannot be verified. The CDR3 contains 12 residues. Germline values: CDR1 SQVTM, CDR2 ANQGSEA. CDR3 protein: CSVVPGDYEAFF.

V usage is TRBV7-6 and J usage is TRBJ1-3. CDR3 size: 13 residues. Germline CDR1 SGHVS, CDR2 FNYEAQ. CDR3 protein: CASSSAMGNTIYF.

This chain links TRBV12-3 or TRBV12-4 with TRBJ2-7; lacking DNA, the TRBD2 call made by TCRdb goes unchecked. The CDR3 has 18 amino acids. The CDR3: CASRATSGRGTTFYEQYF.

J is TRBJ2-7 and V is TRBV18; as DNA is missing, the TRBD2 call by TCRdb cannot be tested. From germline, CDR1 is KGHSH and CDR2 LQKENI. The CDR3 spans 15 residues. This chain's CDR3 is CASSLGLAGVYEQYF. The entire variable domain, with the rest obtained from reference TRBV18 and TRBJ2-7, is as follows: NAGVMQNPRHLVRRRGQEARLRCSPMKGHSHVYWYRQLPEEGLKFMVYLQKENIIDESGMPKERFSAEFPKEGPSILRIQQVVRGDSAAYFCASSLGLAGVYEQYFGPGTRLTVT.

This chain uses TRBV6-1 with TRBJ2-3; TCRdb returns TRBD2, unconfirmable since there is no DNA. The CDR3 is made up of 16 amino acids. Germline V CDR1 and CDR2: MNHNS, SASEGT. This CDR3 reads CASKKIAGPSTDTQYF.

The rearrangement links TRBV5-5 to TRBJ2-2. The CDR3 sequence is 14 residues long. Per the germline V gene, CDR1 is SGHKS and CDR2 is YYEKEE (reference sequence). The CDR3 loop is CASSPYMNTGELFF. Together with reference TRBV5-5 and TRBJ2-2, the CDR3 gives the full variable domain: DAGVTQSPTHLIKTRGQQVTLRCSPISGHKSVSWYQQVLGQGPQFIFQYYEKEERGRGNFPDRFSARQFPNYSSELNVNALLLGDSALYLCASSPYMNTGELFFGEGSRLTVL.

This chain connects TRBV6-1 to TRBJ2-7. The CDR3 sequence is 14 residues long. Germline V gene data show CDR1 as MNHNS and CDR2 as SASEGT. CDR3 amino acids: CASSEADSSYEQYF.

This clonotype is called medium-sized (0.01 to 0.1%) based on its frequency. The rearrangement joins TRBV12-3 or TRBV12-4 to TRBJ1-6; TCRdb's D call of TRBD1 is untestable without DNA. CDR3 length equals 14 residues. The chain's CDR3 is CASSIGQGNSPLHF.

In terms of frequency, this clonotype is medium-sized. V is TRBV27 and J is TRBJ2-7; checking the TCRdb D call of TRBD1 is not possible without DNA. CDR1 is MNHEY, CDR2 SMNVEV, per germline (reference sequence). The CDR3 sequence is 15 residues long. CDR3 residues: CASSPPGGRSYEQYF.

Judged by frequency, this clonotype is medium-sized. The V call is TRBV29-1, the J call TRBJ1-2. The CDR3 has 13 residues. Germline loops: CDR1 SQVTM, CDR2 ANQGSEA. The CDR3 is CSVESVFSYGYTF. Together with reference TRBV29-1 and TRBJ1-2, the CDR3 gives the full variable domain: SAVISQKPSRDICQRGTSLTIQCQVDSQVTMMFWYRQQPGQSLTLIATANQGSEATYESGFVIDKFPISRPNLTFSTLTVSNMSPEDSSIYLCSVESVFSYGYTFGSGTRLTVV.

The gene calls are TRBV7-6 and TRBJ2-2; TCRdb lists TRBD2, though no DNA is available to test this call. The CDR3 has 15 residues. CDR1 and CDR2 from the germline V gene are SGHVS and FNYEAQ. CDR3 sequence reads: CASSIVLAGTGELFF.

This clonotype shows up as large by frequency. This sequence joins TRBV6-5 and TRBJ2-3; lacking DNA, the TRBD1 call made by TCRdb goes unchecked. This CDR3 is built from 14 residues. Germline V gene data show CDR1 as MNHEY and CDR2 as SVGAGI. The CDR3 spells CASSLYGGSDTQYF.

V and J are TRBV6-5 and TRBJ1-2; checking the TCRdb D call of TRBD1 is not possible without DNA. The germline V gene encodes CDR1 MNHEY and CDR2 SVGAGI. The CDR3 is made up of 18 amino acids. The CDR3 reads CASSSRRDRERRNYGYTF.